The 8 T cell receptor beta chains given below trace back to one sample, sequenced in a study of T cells in placental villitis. TCR-beta CDR3 regions were amplified from genomic DNA with the immunoSEQ v4 bias-controlled multiplex PCR assay, run blinded to group allocation. Here the immuneACCESS table is served through TCRdb, limited to in-frame sequences with V and J called. Missing clones are a known gap in these copies; in checked studies unresolved V genes cover under half, and the rest lacks a known reason. Here the sample has some 6,200 clones; about 77% occur a single time. The biggest ten clones account for 7.5% to 10% of the sample. Sequencing was performed on placental tissue containing maternal and fetal cells. The receptors originated from a human patient with infectious villitis; the placental T cells may come from both mother and fetus.

This rearrangement joins TRBV6-5 to TRBJ1-1, with TRBD1 matching 7 bases. Germline trimming cut 5 bases from V and 1 base from J; bases unmatched to any gene: 7. The CDR3 totals 15 residues. From germline, CDR1 is MNHEY and CDR2 SVGAGI. The CDR3 spells CASSRGGQPNTEAFF. The CDR3 DNA sequence: TGTGCCAGCAGTCGGGGGGGACAGCCGAACACTGAAGCTTTCTTT.

The chain joins TRBV29-1 to TRBJ1-2; D gene unclear. Germline CDR1 SQVTM, CDR2 ANQGSEA. The V and J ends lost 3 bases and 0 bases respectively, with 5 bases between them. The CDR3 totals 12 residues. The CDR3 region has the DNA TGCAGCGTTGAGGAAGCTAACTATGGCTACACCTTC. The encoded protein is CSVEEANYGYTF.

The gene calls are TRBV7-2 and TRBJ1-2; unclear D gene. This CDR3 comprises 14 residues. The germline gives CDR1 SGHTA, CDR2 FQGNSA. V lost 2 bases, J lost 2 bases, and 9 bases lay in between. CDR3 sequence reads: CASSLNGPNYGYTF. The CDR3 DNA follows: TGTGCCAGCAGCTTAAACGGACCCAACTATGGCTACACCTTC.

V and J are TRBV4-1 and TRBJ2-1, with TRBD2 identical over 9 bases. The V gene's germline CDR1 is MGHRA and CDR2 YSYEKL. V was pared by 4 bases and J by 8 bases, with 18 bases of the junction left unmatched. The CDR3 covers 18 residues. The CDR3 spells CASSPTLFRGGAFYEQFF. The CDR3 nucleotides read TGCGCCAGCAGCCCCACCTTATTTCGCGGGGGGGCCTTTTATGAGCAGTTCTTC.

This chain connects TRBV7-2 to TRBJ2-7, with D unresolved. The CDR3 is 13 amino acids. Trimming removed 6 bases from V and 2 bases from J, with 11 bases in between. CDR1 and CDR2 (germline): SGHTA, FQGNSA. CDR3 nucleotides: TGTGCCAGCAGAACGGGTACCACCTACGAGCAGTACTTC. Amino acid sequence: CASRTGTTYEQYF.

The chain uses TRBV4-3 and TRBJ1-3, with 10 bases that match TRBD1. The CDR3 runs to 17 residues. Germline trimming cut 4 bases from V and 2 bases from J; bases unmatched to any gene: 8. The germline V gene encodes CDR1 LGHNA and CDR2 YSLEER. The CDR3 protein is CASSPRDRGRPGNTIYF. The DNA of the CDR3 is TGCGCCAGCAGCCCGAGGGACAGGGGACGACCTGGAAACACCATATATTTT.

The chain recombines TRBV6-1 with TRBJ1-6; no definite D call. Trimming left V 1 base short and J 7 bases short, with 11 bases between. Germline V gives CDR1 MNHNS, CDR2 SASEGT. The CDR3 covers 15 residues. The CDR3 region has the DNA TGTGCCAGCAGTGAAGTTGGGGTCCCCAATTCACCCCTCCACTTT. This sequence encodes CASSEVGVPNSPLHF.

The V and J genes are TRBV7-6 and TRBJ2-1; D gene unclear. Trimming took off 9 bases at V and 7 bases at J, with 19 bases between the two ends. The CDR3 has 14 amino acids. CDR1 is SGHVS and CDR2 is FNYEAQ in the germline V gene. DNA of the CDR3: TGTGCCAGTACCTTAGCCGCGGCCGGGAATGAGCAGTTCTTC. It codes for CASTLAAAGNEQFF.